This T cell receptor beta chain comes out of a study of blood T cell repertoires in COVID-19. The germline V gene encodes CDR1 LGHDT and CDR2 YNNKEL (reference sequence). This CDR3 region has 14 residues. Trimming at V came to 4 bases and at J to 5 bases, leaving 7 bases not matched to a gene. Original data processing: Reference gene primer amplification gave nucleated cell count estimates. The repertoire was sequenced with immunoSEQ multiplex PCR; TCRdb's copy has only in-frame clones and lacks some. V and J calls and clone size are given by that table; D and trimming were obtained from the DNA. The profile shows fewer than 350,000 clones, 80% to 90% of them singletons. The study drew participants aged about 18 to 95 years from 24 US areas.

What was sequenced was PBMCs or T cells enriched from blood (not recorded which). This TCR was recovered from a woman between 25 and 40 years old with acute COVID-19. The chain is built from TRBV3-1 (or the pseudogene TRBV3-2) and TRBJ2-7, with TRBD1 matching over 8 bases. The CDR3 coding sequence is TGTGCCAGCAGCCCTTGGACAGGGATCGACGAGCAGTACTTC. Residues: CASSPWTGIDEQYF.